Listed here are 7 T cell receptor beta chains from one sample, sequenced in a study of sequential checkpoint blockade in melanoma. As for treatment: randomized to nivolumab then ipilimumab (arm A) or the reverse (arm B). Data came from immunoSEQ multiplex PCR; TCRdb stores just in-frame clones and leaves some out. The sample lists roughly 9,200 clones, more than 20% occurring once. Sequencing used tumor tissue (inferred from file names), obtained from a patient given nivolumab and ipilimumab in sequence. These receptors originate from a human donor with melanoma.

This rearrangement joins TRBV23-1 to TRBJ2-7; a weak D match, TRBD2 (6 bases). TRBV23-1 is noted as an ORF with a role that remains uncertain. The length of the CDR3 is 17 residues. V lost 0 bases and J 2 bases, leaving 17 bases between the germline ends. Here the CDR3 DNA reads TGCGCCAGCAGTCAATCTCGGGACCGCCCGGGGGCCTACGAGCAGTACTTC. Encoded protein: CASSQSRDRPGAYEQYF.

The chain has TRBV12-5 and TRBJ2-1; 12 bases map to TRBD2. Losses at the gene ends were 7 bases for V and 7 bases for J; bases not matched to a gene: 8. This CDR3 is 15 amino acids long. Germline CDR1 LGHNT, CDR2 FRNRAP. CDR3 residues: CASAPFLAGGNEQFF. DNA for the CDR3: TGTGCTAGTGCCCCATTCCTAGCGGGGGGGAATGAGCAGTTCTTC. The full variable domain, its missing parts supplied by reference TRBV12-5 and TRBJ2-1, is DARVTQTPRHKVTEMGQEVTMRCQPILGHNTVFWYRQTMMQGLELLAYFRNRAPLDDSGMPKDRFSAEMPDATLATLKIQPSEPRDSAVYFCASAPFLAGGNEQFFGPGTRLTVL.

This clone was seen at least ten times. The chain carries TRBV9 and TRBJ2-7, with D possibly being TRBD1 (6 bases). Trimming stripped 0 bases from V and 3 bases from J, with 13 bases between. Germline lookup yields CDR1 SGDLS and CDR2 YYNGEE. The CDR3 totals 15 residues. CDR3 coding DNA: TGTGCCAGCAGCGTAGAAGGACAGCCCGTCTACGAGCAGTACTTC. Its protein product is CASSVEGQPVYEQYF. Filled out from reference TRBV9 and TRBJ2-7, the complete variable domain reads DSGVTQTPKHLITATGQRVTLRCSPRSGDLSVYWYQQSLDQGLQFLIQYYNGEERAKGNILERFSAQQFPDLHSELNLSSLELGDSALYFCASSVEGQPVYEQYFGPGTRLTVT.

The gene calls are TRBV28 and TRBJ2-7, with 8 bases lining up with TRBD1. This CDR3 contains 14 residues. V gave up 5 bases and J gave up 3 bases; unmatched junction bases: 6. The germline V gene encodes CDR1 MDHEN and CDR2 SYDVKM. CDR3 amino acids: CASSVSGGSYEQYF. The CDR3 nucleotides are TGTGCCAGCAGTGTGTCAGGGGGCAGCTACGAGCAGTACTTC. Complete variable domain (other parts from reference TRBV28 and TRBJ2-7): DVKVTQSSRYLVKRTGEKVFLECVQDMDHENMFWYRQDPGLGLRLIYFSYDVKMKEKGDIPEGYSVSREKKERFSLILESASTNQTSMYLCASSVSGGSYEQYFGPGTRLTVT.

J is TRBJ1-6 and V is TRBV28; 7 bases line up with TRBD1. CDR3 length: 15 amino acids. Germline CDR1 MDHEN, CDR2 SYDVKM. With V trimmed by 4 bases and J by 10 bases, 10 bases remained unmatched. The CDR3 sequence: CASSSHPRDSSPLHF. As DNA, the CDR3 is TGTGCCAGCAGTTCCCATCCTCGGGACAGCTCACCCCTCCACTTT.

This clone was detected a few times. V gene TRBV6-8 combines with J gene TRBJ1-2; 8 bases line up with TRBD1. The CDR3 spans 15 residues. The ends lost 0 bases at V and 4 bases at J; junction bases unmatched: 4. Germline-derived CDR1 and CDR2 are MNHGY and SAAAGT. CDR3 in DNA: TGTGCCAGCAGTTACTCGACAGGGGATATCTATGGCTACACCTTC. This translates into CASSYSTGDIYGYTF.

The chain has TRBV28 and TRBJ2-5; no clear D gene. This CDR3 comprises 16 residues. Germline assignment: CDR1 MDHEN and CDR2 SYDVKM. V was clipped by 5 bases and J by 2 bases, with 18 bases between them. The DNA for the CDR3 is TGTGCCAGCAGTCACCCAGGAACGGGTACTCAAGAGACCCAGTACTTC. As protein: CASSHPGTGTQETQYF.